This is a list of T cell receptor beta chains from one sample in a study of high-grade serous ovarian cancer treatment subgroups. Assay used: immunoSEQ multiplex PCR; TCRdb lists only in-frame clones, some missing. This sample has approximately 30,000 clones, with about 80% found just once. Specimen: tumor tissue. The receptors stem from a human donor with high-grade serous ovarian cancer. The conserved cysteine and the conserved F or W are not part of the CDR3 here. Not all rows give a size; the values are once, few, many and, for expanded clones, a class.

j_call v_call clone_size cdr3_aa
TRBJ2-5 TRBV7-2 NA ASSSRTGGRETQY
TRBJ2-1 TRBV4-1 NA ASSQDYSGVNEQF
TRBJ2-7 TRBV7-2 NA ASRVLAFSSYEQY
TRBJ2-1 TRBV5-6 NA ASSDELGAIFYNEQF
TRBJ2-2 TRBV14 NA ASSQGPRGRKTGELF
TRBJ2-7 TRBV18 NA ASSPTVARGASNYEQY
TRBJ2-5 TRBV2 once ARQGLTSQETQY
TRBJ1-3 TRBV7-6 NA ASSDRQGNTIY
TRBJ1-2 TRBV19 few ASSTSANYYGYT
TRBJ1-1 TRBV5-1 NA ASSLARMGNTEAF
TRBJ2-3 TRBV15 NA ATSRESRLATDTQY
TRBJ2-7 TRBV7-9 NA ASSLVPGVGEQY
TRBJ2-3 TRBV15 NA ATSRDLKDTQY
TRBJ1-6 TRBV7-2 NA ASSLDRNSPLH
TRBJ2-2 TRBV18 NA ASSPQQDITGELF
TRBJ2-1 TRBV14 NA ASSRLGLAGVREQF
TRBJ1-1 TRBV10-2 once ASSEAANTEAF
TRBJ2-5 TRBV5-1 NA ASSYQETQY
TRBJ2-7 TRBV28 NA ASSPSPPGQGYEQY
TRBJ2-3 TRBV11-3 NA ASSQQGDTQY
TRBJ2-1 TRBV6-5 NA ASSYSPGTGNNEQF
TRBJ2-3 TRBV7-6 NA ASSLLGEADTQY
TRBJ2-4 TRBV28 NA ASSPESLWLAKNIQY
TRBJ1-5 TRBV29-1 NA SVGGENQPQH
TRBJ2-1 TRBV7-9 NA ASSLNNEQF
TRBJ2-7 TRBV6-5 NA ASRRPGGEQY
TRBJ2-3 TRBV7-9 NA ASRLDSTSTDTQY
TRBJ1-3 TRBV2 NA ASGKRSGNTIH
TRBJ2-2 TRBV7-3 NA ASSPMTSPDTGELF
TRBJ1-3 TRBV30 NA AWSVARTSGNTIY
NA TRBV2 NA ASRRTDYEQY
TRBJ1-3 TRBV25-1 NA ASSKKVDRGFNTIY
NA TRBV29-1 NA SVEGPGGRGYEQY
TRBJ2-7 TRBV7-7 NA ASIDRGWEQY
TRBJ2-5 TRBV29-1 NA SVEDGRGWETQY
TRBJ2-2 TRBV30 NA AWGLTVNTGELF
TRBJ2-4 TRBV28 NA ASSLLAKNIQY
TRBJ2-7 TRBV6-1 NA ASRPGGRNEQY
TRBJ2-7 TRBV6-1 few ASRVGPLVYEQY
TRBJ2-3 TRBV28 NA ASSSATDTQY
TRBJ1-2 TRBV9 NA ASSVSSGANYGYT
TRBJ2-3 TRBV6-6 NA ASQGASGRTDTQY
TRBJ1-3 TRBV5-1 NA ASSKGDRAPSSGNTIY